This TCR beta chain was recovered during a study of cytomegalovirus exposure and HLA in healthy donors. This clone was recorded a few times. Its antigen is still unknown. With 60 Vbeta and 13 Jbeta primers, the PCR was carried out. TCRdb's table, derived via immunoSEQ multiplex PCR, lists solely in-frame clones and lacks some. The table includes approximately 40,000 clones, roughly 80% detected once. The CDR3 extends over 17 amino acids. J was trimmed by 0 bases and V by 2 bases; bases with no gene match: 7. Regarding the study as a whole: Apparent HLA restriction characterized most CMV-associated TCR beta chains in a later analysis.

V and J are TRBV23-1 and TRBJ1-5; 7 nucleotides agree with TRBD1. TRBV23-1 is an ORF, with its function uncertain. The clonotype originates from a middle-aged woman in good health and CMV-seronegative. Sample: PBMCs. The CDR3 is CASSQGTAPNSNQPQHF. The CDR3 DNA reads as TGCGCCAGCAGTCAAGGGACAGCGCCAAATAGCAATCAGCCCCAGCATTTT.